This T cell receptor (beta chain) comes out of a study of blood T cell repertoires in COVID-19. About the study: T cells, B-cell-depleted T cells, or PBMCs provided the cDNA or gDNA that served as material.

Original methodology: Amplified reference gene primers provided the basis for estimating nucleated cell counts. Only in-frame clones appear in the TCRdb table, and some are missing; sequencing was by immunoSEQ multiplex PCR. That table is the source of V, J and clone size, and D and trimming were worked out from the DNA. Here the sample spans under 65,000 clones, 75% to 85% being singletons. The CDR3 sequence is 15 residues long. The V end was cut by 3 bases, the J end by 1 base, with 9 bases between. The germline gives CDR1 SGHAT, CDR2 FQNNGV. The sequenced material came from peripheral blood. The TCR was taken from a woman in her sixties or seventies with acute or convalescent COVID-19. The J gene is TRBJ2-2, the V gene TRBV11-2; the D is unclear. CDR3 protein: CASSFERMNTGELFF. The CDR3, as DNA: TGTGCCAGCAGCTTTGAGAGGATGAACACCGGGGAGCTGTTTTTT.